The 17 T cell receptor beta chains below come from one sample, sequenced in a study of CD8 T cells in ankylosing spondylitis. TCRdb fed the 5' RACE reads into MiXCR, producing one record per CDR3 protein. The sample contains fewer than 650,000 distinct CDR3 sequences, approximately 12% of which appear only once. For these receptors, no antigen is known. Regarding the study as a whole: In ankylosing spondylitis blood, a motif of 7 to 9 highly homologous TCR beta variants appeared characteristic.

The sequenced sample was blood, either unsorted or a sorted T cell fraction (not recorded which). Source of these receptors: a male donor with ankylosing spondylitis.

This clonotype was seen ten or more times. This sequence joins TRBV11-2 and TRBJ1-5; 9 bases are a match to TRBD1. Germline V gives CDR1 SGHAT, CDR2 FQNNGV. The junction had 5 bases not matched to a gene; V was cut back by 4 bases and J by 7 bases. The CDR3 is 14 amino acids. The CDR3 here is CASSSGTGSQPQHF. Written as DNA, the CDR3 is TGTGCCAGCAGCTCAGGGACAGGGAGCCAGCCCCAGCATTTT.

This clonotype showed up many times. The CDR3 is CSVLDTIANTGELFF. CDR3 DNA sequence: TGCAGCGTGCTAGACACAATCGCGAACACCGGGGAGCTGTTTTTT. V and J are TRBV29-1 and TRBJ2-2; D remains unclear. CDR1 is SQVTM and CDR2 is ANQGSEA in the germline V gene. V lost 6 bases and J 0 bases, leaving 14 bases between the germline ends. This CDR3 region has 15 residues.

The chain carries TRBV20-1 and TRBJ2-2; D is unresolved. This CDR3 spans 12 amino acids. The germline V and J ends were trimmed by 6 bases and 5 bases, with 10 bases remaining between them. Germline loops: CDR1 DFQATT, CDR2 SNEGSKA (reference sequence). This chain's CDR3 is CSAATYTGELFF. In DNA form, the CDR3 reads TGCAGTGCCGCCACGTATACCGGGGAGCTGTTTTTT.

The rearrangement uses TRBV20-1 and TRBJ1-6; weak D call: TRBD1 (6 bases). Germline V gives CDR1 DFQATT, CDR2 SNEGSKA (reference sequence). V was pared by 6 bases and J by 5 bases, with 14 bases between. The length of the CDR3 is 14 residues. The CDR3 loop is CSASDRRNNSPLHF. As DNA, the CDR3 is TGCAGTGCCTCCGACAGGCGGAATAATTCACCCCTCCACTTT.

The chain couples TRBV20-1 to TRBJ2-7; D is unresolved. The germline V and J ends were trimmed by 5 bases and 3 bases, with 11 bases remaining between them. The CDR3 extends over 12 amino acids. Germline loops: CDR1 DFQATT, CDR2 SNEGSKA (reference sequence). The CDR3 DNA reads as TGCAGTGCTCGTGGTGGGATCTACGAGCAGTACTTC. Translated, it gives CSARGGIYEQYF.

The chain uses TRBV10-3 and TRBJ1-2; D may be TRBD1 (5 bases). The ends were cut back, 9 bases at V and 8 bases at J, with 13 bases in the middle. The CDR3 covers 11 residues. The germline gives CDR1 ENHRY, CDR2 SYGVKD. CDR3 nucleotides: TGTGCCATTATGACAGCCTTGGGCTACACCTTC. This encodes CAIMTALGYTF.

Many counts were recorded for this clonotype. The V gene is TRBV4-2, the J gene TRBJ2-3, with D possibly being TRBD1 (5 bases). In germline, CDR1 is LGHNA, CDR2 YNFKEQ. The CDR3 consists of 15 residues. Trimming shortened V by 7 bases and J by 3 bases, and 17 bases separated the two germline ends. The CDR3 bases are TGTGCCAGCACCCAGGGCAGGGCGTTAACAGATACGCAGTATTTT. It codes for CASTQGRALTDTQYF.

There are a few counts of this clonotype. V usage is TRBV20-1 and J usage is TRBJ2-1, with D possibly TRBD2 on 5 matching bases. The CDR3 consists of 12 residues. Germline CDR1 is DFQATT and CDR2 is SNEGSKA (reference sequence). V was cut by 6 bases and J by 5 bases, with 11 bases left in between. The CDR3 sequence: CSAGLLDNEQFF. CDR3 DNA sequence: TGCAGTGCCGGACTCCTTGACAATGAGCAGTTCTTC.

This clonotype was seen at least ten times. The V call is TRBV20-1, the J call TRBJ2-1; 11 nucleotides line up with TRBD2. The CDR3 sequence is 16 residues long. The ends lost 2 bases at V and 5 bases at J; junction bases unmatched: 8. Germline CDR1 is DFQATT and CDR2 is SNEGSKA (reference sequence). CDR3: CSARSVGLAVNNEQFF. The CDR3 bases are TGCAGTGCTAGATCCGTGGGACTAGCGGTTAACAATGAGCAGTTCTTC.

The J gene is TRBJ2-1, the V gene TRBV7-9, with TRBD2 matching 14 bases. In germline, CDR1 is SEHNR, CDR2 FQNEAQ (reference sequence). The J segment lost 8 bases and the V segment lost 5 bases, leaving 2 bases of the junction unmatched. There are 14 residues in the CDR3. The CDR3 coding sequence is TGTGCCAGCAGCCGACTAGCGGGAGGGTATGAGCAGTTCTTC. Translation: CASSRLAGGYEQFF.

This clonotype was detected many times. The chain is built from TRBV24-1 and TRBJ1-5, with TRBD1 matching 7 bases. The junction had 8 bases not matched to a gene; V was cut back by 4 bases and J by 3 bases. This CDR3 is built from 16 residues. The germline gives CDR1 KGHDR, CDR2 SFDVKD. CDR3 DNA: TGTGCCACCAGTGACCCCGGGACAGAAGTCAATCAGCCCCAGCATTTT. It translates to CATSDPGTEVNQPQHF.

The V call is TRBV3-1, the J call TRBJ2-7, with TRBD2 matching 8 bases. Germline V gene sequence: CDR1 LGHDT, CDR2 YNNKEL (reference sequence). The V segment lost 10 bases and the J segment 0 bases; nucleotides outside the gene matches: 8. The CDR3 consists of 14 residues. Here the CDR3 DNA reads TGTGCCACAACATCTAGCGGGCGCTCCTACGAGCAGTACTTC. Translated, it gives CATTSSGRSYEQYF.

The chain combines TRBV11-2 with TRBJ1-2, with no clear D. The V gene's germline CDR1 is SGHAT and CDR2 FQNNGV. The length of the CDR3 is 16 residues. V was trimmed by 1 base and J by 2 bases, leaving 14 bases between them. The CDR3 reads CASSLGVATPNYGYTF. CDR3 coding DNA: TGTGCCAGCAGCTTAGGAGTAGCGACACCAAACTATGGCTACACCTTC.

This clonotype came up a few times. This chain uses TRBV10-3 with TRBJ2-5; D gene uncertain. Germline assignment: CDR1 ENHRY and CDR2 SYGVKD. The germline V and J ends were trimmed by 8 bases and 4 bases, with 8 bases remaining between them. The CDR3 extends over 11 amino acids. This CDR3 reads CAIGLRETQYF. The CDR3, as DNA: TGTGCCATCGGGCTGAGAGAGACCCAGTACTTC.

The chain recombines TRBV9 with TRBJ2-3, with 7 bases aligning to TRBD2. CDR1 is SGDLS and CDR2 is YYNGEE in the germline V gene. There are 14 residues in the CDR3. V shed 2 bases and J 2 bases; nucleotides not matched to a gene: 2. CDR3 DNA sequence: TGTGCCAGCAGCGTGAGCGGGGACACAGATACGCAGTATTTT. This translates into CASSVSGDTDTQYF.

This sequence joins TRBV10-3 and TRBJ2-2; 7 bases map to TRBD1. The CDR3 is 14 amino acids. Losses at the gene ends were 8 bases for V and 2 bases for J; bases not matched to a gene: 5. Germline lookup yields CDR1 ENHRY and CDR2 SYGVKD. The CDR3: CAIRGQENTGELFF. CDR3 nucleotides: TGTGCCATCCGCGGACAGGAAAACACCGGGGAGCTGTTTTTT.

This clonotype was detected only a few times. V is TRBV7-9 and J is TRBJ2-5, with D perhaps assigned TRBD1 or TRBD2 (5 bases each). The CDR3 spans 17 residues. Germline-derived CDR1 and CDR2 are SEHNR and FQNEAQ (reference sequence). V was trimmed by 4 bases and J by 4 bases, leaving 22 bases between them. The CDR3 region has the DNA TGTGCCAGCAGCTCGGGACCACTACTAGGTGTCGGAGAGACCCAGTACTTC. Its protein is CASSSGPLLGVGETQYF.